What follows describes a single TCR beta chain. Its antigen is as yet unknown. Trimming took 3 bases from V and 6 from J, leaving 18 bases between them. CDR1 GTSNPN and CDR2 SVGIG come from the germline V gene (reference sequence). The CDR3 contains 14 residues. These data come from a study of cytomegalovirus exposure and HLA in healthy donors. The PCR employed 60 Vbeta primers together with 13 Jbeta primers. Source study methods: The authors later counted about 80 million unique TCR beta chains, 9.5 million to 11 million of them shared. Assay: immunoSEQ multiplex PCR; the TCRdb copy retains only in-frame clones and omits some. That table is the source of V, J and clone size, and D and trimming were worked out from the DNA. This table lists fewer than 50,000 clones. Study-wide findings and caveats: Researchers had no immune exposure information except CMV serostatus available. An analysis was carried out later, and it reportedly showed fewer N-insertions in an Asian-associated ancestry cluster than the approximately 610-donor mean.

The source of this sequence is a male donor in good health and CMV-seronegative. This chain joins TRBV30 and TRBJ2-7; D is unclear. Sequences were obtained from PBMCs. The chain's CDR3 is CAWRPPGGLVEQYF. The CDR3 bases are TGTGCCTGGAGGCCGCCGGGTGGCCTGGTCGAGCAGTACTTC.